This TCR beta chain is from a study of cytomegalovirus exposure and HLA in healthy donors. General study points: Productive status was seen about 90% or about 30% of the time for most TCR beta V segments in an earlier analysis. A link between a missense DCLRE1C variant and TCR beta V- and J-gene trimming emerged from a later analysis.

With respect to this clone: As yet, its antigen is unknown.

CDR3 length equals 14 residues. The V gene's germline CDR1 is MNHNS and CDR2 SASEGT. Trimming at V came to 11 bases and at J to 0 bases, leaving 7 bases not matched to a gene. The PCR used 60 Vbeta and 13 Jbeta primers. Only in-frame clones appear in the TCRdb table, and some are missing; sequencing was by immunoSEQ multiplex PCR. The table includes 200,000 to 250,000 clones, approximately 80% detected once. Source material: PBMCs. The clonotype originates from a woman aged 40-49 years in good health and CMV-seronegative. The V call is TRBV6-1, the J call TRBJ2-3, with TRBD2 matching 8 bases. In DNA form, the CDR3 reads TGTGCCTGTCGGGGACTAGTAAGCACAGATACGCAGTATTTT. This gives the protein CACRGLVSTDTQYF.